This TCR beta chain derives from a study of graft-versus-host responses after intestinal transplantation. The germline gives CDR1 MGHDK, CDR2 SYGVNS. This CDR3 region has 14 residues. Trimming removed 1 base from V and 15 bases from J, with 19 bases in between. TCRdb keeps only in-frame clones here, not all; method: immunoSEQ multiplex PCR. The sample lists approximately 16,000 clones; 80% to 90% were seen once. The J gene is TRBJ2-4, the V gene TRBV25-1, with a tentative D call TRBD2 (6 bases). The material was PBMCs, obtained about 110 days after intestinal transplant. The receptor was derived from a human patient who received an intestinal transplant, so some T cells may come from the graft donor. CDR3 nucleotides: TGTGCCAGCAGTGAATTAAAGGGGCCGGGAGTTCGGTACTTC. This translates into CASSELKGPGVRYF.